This T cell receptor (beta chain) originates from a study of CD8 T cells in ankylosing spondylitis. The J segment lost 3 bases and the V segment lost 1 base, leaving 10 bases of the junction unmatched. In germline, CDR1 is DFQATT, CDR2 SNEGSKA (reference sequence). The CDR3 is made up of 16 amino acids. Notes on the study in general: Peripheral blood held disease-linked clones only at relatively low frequency, and these were CD8+. It was reported that disease-linked clones were significantly enriched in matched ankylosing spondylitis synovial fluid.

Quantitative 5'-RACE with molecular barcodes produced the TCR beta libraries. TCRdb re-derived calls from the 5' RACE reads in MiXCR, one entry per CDR3 protein. The sample carries hundreds of thousands of distinct CDR3 sequences, about a fifth recorded once. This clonotype was counted at least ten times. Its antigen is currently unknown. Sequenced material: blood, either unsorted or a sorted T cell fraction (not recorded which). The origin of this receptor is a female donor with ankylosing spondylitis or in good health (not recorded which). V usage is TRBV20-1 and J usage is TRBJ2-5; 8 bases match TRBD2. The CDR3 DNA sequence: TGCAGTGCTAGAGCCCTTGGGGGTAGCGGGAAAGAGACCCAGTACTTC. Translating it yields CSARALGGSGKETQYF.